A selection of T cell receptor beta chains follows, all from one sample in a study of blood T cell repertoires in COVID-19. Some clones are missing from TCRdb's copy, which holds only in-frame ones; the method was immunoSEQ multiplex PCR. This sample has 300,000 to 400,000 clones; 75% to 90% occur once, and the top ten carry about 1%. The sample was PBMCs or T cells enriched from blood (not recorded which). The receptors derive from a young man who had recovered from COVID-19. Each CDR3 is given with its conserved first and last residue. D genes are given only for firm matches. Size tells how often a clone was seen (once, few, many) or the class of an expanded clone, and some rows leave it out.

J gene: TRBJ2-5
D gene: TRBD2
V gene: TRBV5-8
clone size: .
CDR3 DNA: TGTGCCAGCAGCTTAGATGGACTAGCGGGATGGGAGACCCAGTACTTC
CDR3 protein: CASSLDGLAGWETQYF

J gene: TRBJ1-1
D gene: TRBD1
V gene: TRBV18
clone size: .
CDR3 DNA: TGTGCCAGCTTCGGACAGGGGAACACTGAAGCTTTCTTT
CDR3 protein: CASFGQGNTEAFF

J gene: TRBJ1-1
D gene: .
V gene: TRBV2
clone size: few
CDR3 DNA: TGTGCCAGCAGTGTTCCGGGTAGGAACACTGAAGCTTTCTTT
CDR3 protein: CASSVPGRNTEAFF

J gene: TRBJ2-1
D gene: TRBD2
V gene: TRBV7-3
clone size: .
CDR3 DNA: TGTGCCAGCAGCTTTAGCGGGGGACCCAACAATGAGCAGTTCTTC
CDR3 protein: CASSFSGGPNNEQFF

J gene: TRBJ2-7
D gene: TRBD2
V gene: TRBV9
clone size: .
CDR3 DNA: TGTGCCAGCAGCGTCGAAGCGGGACTAGCGGGAACCGAGCAGTACTTC
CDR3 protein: CASSVEAGLAGTEQYF

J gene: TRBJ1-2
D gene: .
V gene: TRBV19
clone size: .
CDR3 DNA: TGTGCCAGTAGTATTGGGGGCAAGGGGTATGGCTACACCTTC
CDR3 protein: CASSIGGKGYGYTF

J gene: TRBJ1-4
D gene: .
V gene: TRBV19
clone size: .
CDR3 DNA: TGTGCCTCAAGGAGGACGGGGGTATATGCAACTAATGAAAAACTGTTTTTT
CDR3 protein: CASRRTGVYATNEKLFF

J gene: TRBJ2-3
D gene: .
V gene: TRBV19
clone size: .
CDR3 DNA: TGTGCCAGTAGTATAGGCGGCAGCGAGACCACAGATACGCAGTATTTT
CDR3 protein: CASSIGGSETTDTQYF

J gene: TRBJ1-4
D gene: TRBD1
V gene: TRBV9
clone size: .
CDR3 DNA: TGTGCCAGCAGCGTATCAGGGGGCTTTTTTGAAAAACTGTTTTTT
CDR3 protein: CASSVSGGFFEKLFF

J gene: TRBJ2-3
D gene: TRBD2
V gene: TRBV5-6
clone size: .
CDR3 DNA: TGTGCCAGCAGTGTGACCATTGGACTAGCAAAAGATACGCAGTATTTT
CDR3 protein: CASSVTIGLAKDTQYF

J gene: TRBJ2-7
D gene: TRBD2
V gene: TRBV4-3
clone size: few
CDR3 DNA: TGCGCCAGCAGCCAAGATGGCGGGGGGACGTCGTTCTACGAGCAGTACTTC
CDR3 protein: CASSQDGGGTSFYEQYF

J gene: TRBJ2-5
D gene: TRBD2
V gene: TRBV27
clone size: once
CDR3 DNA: TGTGCCAGCAGTTCCAAGACTAGCGGGACCGAGACCCAGTACTTC
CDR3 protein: CASSSKTSGTETQYF

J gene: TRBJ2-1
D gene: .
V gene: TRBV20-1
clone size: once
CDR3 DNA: TGCAGCCTAAGGGGCAATGAGCAGTTCTTC
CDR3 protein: CSLRGNEQFF

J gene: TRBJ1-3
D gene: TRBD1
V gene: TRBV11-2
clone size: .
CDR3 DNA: TGTGCCAGCAGCTTATTGGGTTCAGGACAGGGAAGAAACACCATATATTTT
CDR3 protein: CASSLLGSGQGRNTIYF

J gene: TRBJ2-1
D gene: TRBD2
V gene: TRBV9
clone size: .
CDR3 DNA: TGTGCCAGCAGCGTCGTGCCAGCGGGGGGGCAAGATGAGCAGTTCTTC
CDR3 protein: CASSVVPAGGQDEQFF

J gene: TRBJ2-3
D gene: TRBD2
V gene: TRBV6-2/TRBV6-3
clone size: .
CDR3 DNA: TGTGCCAGCAGTTGGACTAGCGGGAGTCAAGATACGCAGTATTTT
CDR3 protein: CASSWTSGSQDTQYF

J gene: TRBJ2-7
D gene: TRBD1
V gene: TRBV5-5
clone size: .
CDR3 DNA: TGTGCCAGCAGCTGGGGAACAGGGGGAGCATACGAGCAGTACTTC
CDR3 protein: CASSWGTGGAYEQYF

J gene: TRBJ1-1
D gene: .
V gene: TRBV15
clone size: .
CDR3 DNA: TGTGCCACCGCCCTTAGCCCGGGGACTGAAGCTTTCTTT
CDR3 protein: CATALSPGTEAFF

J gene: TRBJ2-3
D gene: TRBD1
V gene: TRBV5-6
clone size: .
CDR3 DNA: TGTGCCAGCAGCCCTTCGACAGGGGCCGATACGCAGTATTTT
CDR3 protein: CASSPSTGADTQYF

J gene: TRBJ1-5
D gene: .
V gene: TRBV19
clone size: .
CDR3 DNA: TGTGCCAGTAGTGCACGAGATCAGCCCCAGCATTTT
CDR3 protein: CASSARDQPQHF

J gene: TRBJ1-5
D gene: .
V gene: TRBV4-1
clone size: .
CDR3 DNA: TGCGCCAGCAGCCAAGGGAGGGATCAGCCCCAGCATTTT
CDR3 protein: CASSQGRDQPQHF

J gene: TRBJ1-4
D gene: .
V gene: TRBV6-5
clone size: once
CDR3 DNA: TGTGCCAGCAGTCGGGGTGGCACTAATGAAAAACTGTTTTTT
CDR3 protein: CASSRGGTNEKLFF

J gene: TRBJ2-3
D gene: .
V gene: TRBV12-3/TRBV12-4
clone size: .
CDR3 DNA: TGTGCCAGCAGTCCACTGGTAGATACGCAGTATTTT
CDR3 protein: CASSPLVDTQYF

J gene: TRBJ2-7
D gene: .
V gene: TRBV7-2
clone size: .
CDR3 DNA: TGTGCCAGCAGCCCTACCTACGAGCAGTACTTC
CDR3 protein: CASSPTYEQYF

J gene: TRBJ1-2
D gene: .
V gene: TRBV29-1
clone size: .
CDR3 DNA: TGCAGCGTCGAATCAGCCGGGGATCGCGGCTACACCTTC
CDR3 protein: CSVESAGDRGYTF

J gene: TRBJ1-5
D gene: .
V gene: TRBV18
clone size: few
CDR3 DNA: TGTGCCAGCATACCCAGGGGTCCGGGGAATCAGCCCCAGCATTTT
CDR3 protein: CASIPRGPGNQPQHF

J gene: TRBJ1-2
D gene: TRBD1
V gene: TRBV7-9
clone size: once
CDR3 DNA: TGTGCCAGCAGCTTAGAGGGGGCAGGGTCCGCCTATGGCTACACCTTC
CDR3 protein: CASSLEGAGSAYGYTF

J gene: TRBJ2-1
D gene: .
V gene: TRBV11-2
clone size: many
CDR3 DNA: TGTGCCAGCAGCTTACCCTGGGGGCGGAGGAACAATGAGCAGTTCTTC
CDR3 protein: CASSLPWGRRNNEQFF

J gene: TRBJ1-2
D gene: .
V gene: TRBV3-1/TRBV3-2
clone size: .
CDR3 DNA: TGTGCCAGCAGCCAAGCGGCAGGGGAGCACTATGGCTACACCTTC
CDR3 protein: CASSQAAGEHYGYTF

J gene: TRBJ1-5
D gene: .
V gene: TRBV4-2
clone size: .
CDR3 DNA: TGTGCCAGCAGCCAAGATCCAGGGACTAATCAGCCCCAGCATTTT
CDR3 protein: CASSQDPGTNQPQHF

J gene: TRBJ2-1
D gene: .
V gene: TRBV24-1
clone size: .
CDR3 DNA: TGTGCCACCAGTGATCCACGGAGCTACAATGAGCAGTTCTTC
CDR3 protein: CATSDPRSYNEQFF

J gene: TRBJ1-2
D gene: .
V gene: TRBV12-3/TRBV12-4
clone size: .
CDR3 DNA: TGTGCCAGCAGCGCATGGGCCATGGCTGGCTACACCTTC
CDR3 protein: CASSAWAMAGYTF

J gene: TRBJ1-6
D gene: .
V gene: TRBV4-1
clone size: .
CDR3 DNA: TGCGCCAGCAGCCAGCTGCCAACAGGGAATAATTCACCCCTCCACTTT
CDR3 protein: CASSQLPTGNNSPLHF

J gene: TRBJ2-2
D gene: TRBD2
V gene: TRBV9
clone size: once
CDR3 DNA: TGTGCCAGCAGCCCGCTAGCGGGAGACACCGGGGAGCTGTTTTTT
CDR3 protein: CASSPLAGDTGELFF

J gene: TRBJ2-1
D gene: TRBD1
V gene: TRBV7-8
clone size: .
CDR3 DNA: TGTGCCAGCAGTCGAGACAGGGAAAATGAGCAGTTCTTC
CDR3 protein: CASSRDRENEQFF

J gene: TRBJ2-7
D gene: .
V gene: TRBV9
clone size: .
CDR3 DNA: TGTGCCAGCAGCGTAGAGTTACGGTCCTACGAGCAGTACTTC
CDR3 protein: CASSVELRSYEQYF

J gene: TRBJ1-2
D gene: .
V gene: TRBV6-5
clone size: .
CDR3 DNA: TGTGCCAGCACCCCGGGGGTAGCTTTCAGTGGCTACACCTTC
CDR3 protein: CASTPGVAFSGYTF

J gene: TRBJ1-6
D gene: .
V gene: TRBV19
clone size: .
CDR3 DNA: TGTGCCACCACACAGGGATCCTATAATTCACCCCTCCACTTT
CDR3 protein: CATTQGSYNSPLHF

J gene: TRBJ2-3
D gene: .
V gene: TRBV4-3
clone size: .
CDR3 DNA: TGCGCCAGCAGCCAGGATAGGTTGGGGACTAGCACAGATACGCAGTATTTT
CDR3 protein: CASSQDRLGTSTDTQYF

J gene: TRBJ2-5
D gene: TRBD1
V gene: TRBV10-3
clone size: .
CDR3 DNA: TGTGCCATCAGCTTGGGACAGGGAGAGACCCAGTACTTC
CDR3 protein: CAISLGQGETQYF

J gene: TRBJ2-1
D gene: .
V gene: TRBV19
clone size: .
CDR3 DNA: TGTGCCAGTAGTGTCGGGACTTACGAGTACAATGAGCAGTTCTTC
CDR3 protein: CASSVGTYEYNEQFF

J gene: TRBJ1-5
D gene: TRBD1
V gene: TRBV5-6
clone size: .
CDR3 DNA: TGTGCCAGCAGTTTCGGGACAGGCCGATATAGCAATCAGCCCCAGCATTTT
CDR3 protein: CASSFGTGRYSNQPQHF

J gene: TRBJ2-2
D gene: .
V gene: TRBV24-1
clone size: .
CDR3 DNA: TGTGCCACCAGTGATTTGAAGATAAAGGGGGAAACCGGGGAGCTGTTTTTT
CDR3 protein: CATSDLKIKGETGELFF

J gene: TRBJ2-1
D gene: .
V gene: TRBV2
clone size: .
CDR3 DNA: TGTGCCAGCAGTGAAAGTAGCAATGAGCAGTTCTTC
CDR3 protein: CASSESSNEQFF

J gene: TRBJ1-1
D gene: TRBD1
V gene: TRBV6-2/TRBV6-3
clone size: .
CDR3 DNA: TGTGCCAGCAGTTCTTCAGGGGGAATAACTGAAGCTTTCTTT
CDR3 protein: CASSSSGGITEAFF

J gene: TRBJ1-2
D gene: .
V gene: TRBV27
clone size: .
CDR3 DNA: TGTGCCAGCAGTTTATCGGAGGGCCGGGGCAATGGCTACACCTTC
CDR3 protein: CASSLSEGRGNGYTF

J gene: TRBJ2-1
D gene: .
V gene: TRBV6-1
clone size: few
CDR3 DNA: TGTGCCAGCAGTGAACCCGTAAATGAGCAGTTCTTC
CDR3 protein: CASSEPVNEQFF

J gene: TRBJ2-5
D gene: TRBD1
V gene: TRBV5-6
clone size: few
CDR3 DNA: TGTGCCAGCAGCTCAGGGACAGGGTTAAAGGAGGAGACCCAGTACTTC
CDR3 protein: CASSSGTGLKEETQYF

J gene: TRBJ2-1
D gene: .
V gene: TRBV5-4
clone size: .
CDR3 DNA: TGTGCCAGCAGCCTTGACACCGTTACCTACAATGAGCAGTTCTTC
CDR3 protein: CASSLDTVTYNEQFF